This passage covers 17 T cell receptor beta chains from one sample sequenced in a study of blood T cell repertoires in COVID-19. Profiled with immunoSEQ multiplex PCR; TCRdb holds only in-frame clones, not every one. There are about 58,000 clones in the sample; over 70% occur only once, and approximately 4.9% lies in the top ten. Sequencing was done on a sample of peripheral blood. All receptors derive from a human donor in a cohort sampled during active COVID-19.

The V gene is TRBV15, the J gene TRBJ1-2; 10 nucleotides match TRBD1. Germline V CDR1 and CDR2: LNHNV, YYDKDF (reference sequence). The V segment lost 2 bases and the J segment 4 bases; nucleotides outside the gene matches: 7. The CDR3 is 16 residues long. CDR3 amino acids: CATSRNRDRGTYGYTF. CDR3 in DNA: TGTGCCACCAGCAGAAACCGGGACAGGGGAACCTATGGCTACACCTTC.

The chain recombines TRBV5-4 with TRBJ1-1, with D uncertain. The CDR3 is made up of 16 amino acids. CDR1 and CDR2 from the germline V gene are SGHNT and YYREEE (reference sequence). V lost 4 bases and J 0 bases, leaving 16 bases between the germline ends. Here the CDR3 reads CASSHGGNRMNTEAFF. CDR3 bases: TGTGCCAGCAGCCACGGAGGGAACCGCATGAACACTGAAGCTTTCTTT.

This clone was picked up one time. The rearrangement uses TRBV4-2 and TRBJ2-3; D may be TRBD2 (5 bases). The CDR3 is made up of 15 amino acids. The germline CDR1 and CDR2 sequences are LGHNA and YNFKEQ. V was trimmed by 3 bases and J by 4 bases, leaving 14 bases between them. This CDR3 is CASSHEGRVADTQYF. The CDR3 DNA follows: TGTGCCAGCAGCCATGAGGGTCGGGTGGCAGATACGCAGTATTTT.

J is TRBJ1-1 and V is TRBV2, with a weak D call TRBD1 (5 bases). Germline V gene lookup returns CDR1 SNHLY and CDR2 FYNNEI. The CDR3 totals 14 residues. The V end was cut by 6 bases, the J end by 0 bases, with 11 bases between. CDR3 DNA sequence: TGTGCCAGCAGGACGGGACTGATGAACACTGAAGCTTTCTTT. Translated: CASRTGLMNTEAFF.

V gene TRBV12-3 or TRBV12-4 combines with J gene TRBJ1-5; the D is unclear. V was trimmed by 7 bases and J by 6 bases, leaving 10 bases between them. The CDR3 contains 12 residues. The CDR3 DNA reads TGTGCCAGCACCTCGTCCAGTCAGCCCCAGCATTTT. It encodes CASTSSSQPQHF.

The genes are TRBV5-1 and TRBJ1-1; D is uncertain. The CDR3 spans 14 residues. Trimming removed 1 base from V and 1 base from J, with 8 bases in between. The germline gives CDR1 SGHRS, CDR2 YFSETQ. The CDR3 sequence is CASSLYSKNTEAFF. CDR3 bases: TGCGCCAGCAGCTTGTACAGTAAGAACACTGAAGCTTTCTTT.

V and J are TRBV7-9 and TRBJ2-6; a weak D match, TRBD2 (6 bases). Germline V gene data show CDR1 as SEHNR and CDR2 as FQNEAQ (reference sequence). Trimming removed 2 bases at V and 2 bases at J, with 10 bases between. The CDR3 sequence is 16 residues long. The CDR3 protein is CASSLWRGTGANVLTF. In DNA form, the CDR3 reads TGTGCCAGCAGCTTATGGAGGGGCACTGGGGCCAACGTCCTGACTTTC. Using reference TRBV7-9 and TRBJ2-6 for the parts outside the CDR3, the full variable domain is DTGVSQNPRHKITKRGQNVTFRCDPISEHNRLYWYRQTLGQGPEFLTYFQNEAQLEKSRLLSDRFSAERPKGSFSTLEIQRTEQGDSAMYLCASSLWRGTGANVLTFGAGSRLTVL.

The chain carries TRBV7-9 and TRBJ2-3; 7 nucleotides agree with TRBD2. V lost 4 bases to trimming and J lost 5 bases; unmatched junction nucleotides: 15. Germline CDR1 is SEHNR and CDR2 is FQNEAQ (reference sequence). The CDR3 consists of 17 residues. Here the CDR3 DNA reads TGTGCCAGCAGCTCCGAGAGACTAGCCCTAGGTCGAGATACGCAGTATTTT. Translated, it gives CASSSERLALGRDTQYF.

V and J are TRBV5-1 and TRBJ2-5; D is undetermined. V lost 1 base, J lost 0 bases, and 10 bases lay in between. CDR3 size: 15 residues. Germline CDR1 reads SGHRS; CDR2 reads YFSETQ. CDR3 loop: CASSLLVDYQETQYF. CDR3 sequence (DNA): TGCGCCAGCAGCTTGTTGGTTGACTACCAAGAGACCCAGTACTTC.

This clone is termed medium-sized (0.01 to 0.1%). The chain links TRBV27 to TRBJ2-1; TRBD1 might be the D (5 bases). CDR1 is MNHEY, CDR2 SMNVEV, per germline (reference sequence). Trimming pared 0 bases from V and 8 bases from J, leaving 11 bases between. The CDR3 runs to 14 residues. The CDR3 DNA follows: TGTGCCAGCAGTTTATCGGCTCCACAGGATGAGCAGTTCTTC. It yields the protein CASSLSAPQDEQFF.

V usage is TRBV18 and J usage is TRBJ2-1; TRBD2 aligns across 11 bases. Germline CDR1 reads KGHSH; CDR2 reads LQKENI. There are 16 residues in the CDR3. J was trimmed by 8 bases and V by 0 bases; bases with no gene match: 6. The CDR3 spells CASSPPLAGGRDEQFF. The CDR3 region has the DNA TGTGCCAGCTCACCACCTCTAGCGGGAGGTAGGGATGAGCAGTTCTTC.

This clone came up once. The CDR3 is CASSPLISSSGGTEAFF. As DNA, the CDR3 is TGTGCCAGCTCACCCCTAATCTCCTCCTCGGGGGGCACTGAAGCTTTCTTT. This sequence joins TRBV18 and TRBJ1-1, with D possibly being TRBD1 (5 bases). CDR1 KGHSH and CDR2 LQKENI come from the germline V gene. This CDR3 spans 17 amino acids. The germline V and J ends were trimmed by 3 bases and 4 bases, with 21 bases remaining between them.

The chain couples TRBV2 to TRBJ1-5, with D perhaps TRBD1 (6 bases). The V end was cut by 4 bases, the J end by 6 bases, with 13 bases between. The CDR3 is made up of 14 amino acids. Per the germline V gene, CDR1 is SNHLY and CDR2 is FYNNEI. The CDR3 here is CASSVHREVQPQHF. The CDR3 DNA follows: TGTGCCAGCAGTGTACACAGGGAAGTTCAGCCCCAGCATTTT.

This clone appeared a few times. This rearrangement joins TRBV2 to TRBJ1-3; possibly TRBD1 for D (6 bases). The CDR3 runs 15 residues. Germline V gene sequence: CDR1 SNHLY, CDR2 FYNNEI. Trimming took off 7 bases at V and 2 bases at J, with 15 bases between the two ends. The CDR3 nucleotides are TGTGCCAGCAAACTGTCGGCAGGGGCTGGAAACACCATATATTTT. Translated, it gives CASKLSAGAGNTIYF.

The V and J genes are TRBV6-1 and TRBJ2-5, with a tentative D call TRBD2 (5 bases). This CDR3 has 13 residues. Germline V gene sequence: CDR1 MNHNS, CDR2 SASEGT. Deletions cut 3 bases from V and 6 bases from J, with 11 bases between. The CDR3 loop is CASSDEGLQTQYF. In nucleotides, the CDR3 is TGTGCCAGCAGTGATGAGGGTTTGCAGACCCAGTACTTC.

This rearrangement joins TRBV6-5 to TRBJ1-2, with D perhaps matching TRBD1 (5 bases). The CDR3 extends over 13 amino acids. In germline, CDR1 is MNHEY, CDR2 SVGAGI. Trimming shortened V by 0 bases and J by 8 bases, and 10 bases separated the two germline ends. The CDR3 here is CASSYSSGEGYTF. The CDR3 coding sequence is TGTGCCAGCAGTTACTCGTCGGGGGAAGGCTACACCTTC.

The genes are TRBV5-6 and TRBJ1-2; 7 bases are shared with TRBD1. V was clipped by 4 bases and J by 8 bases; unmatched bases: 8. The germline V gene has CDR1 SGHDT and CDR2 YYEEEE. This CDR3 contains 13 residues. CDR3 in amino acids: CASSQGQTVGYTF. CDR3 sequence (DNA): TGTGCCAGCAGCCAGGGACAGACAGTCGGCTACACCTTC.